These 4 T cell receptor beta chains came from one sample sequenced in a study of vaccination and CD4 T cells after COVID-19. The treatment: approximately nine-day PBMC culture with coronavirus spike peptide pools or control peptides (ViraFEST assay). Antigen specificity for these receptors is unknown. Sequencing of DNA taken from cultured CD4+ T cells relied on the Oncomine TCR Beta short-read assay. From the PCR reads, TCRdb called clonotypes with MiXCR, one entry per CDR3 protein. This sample yields around 15,000 distinct CDR3 sequences, of which about 67% are seen a single time; approximately 18% belongs to the top ten. The sequencing input was CD4+ T cells from blood, cultured in vitro. These receptors were obtained from a human donor who had recovered from COVID-19.

The chain employs TRBV27 and TRBJ2-7, with 7 bases matching TRBD1. The germline V gene has CDR1 MNHEY and CDR2 SMNVEV (reference sequence). The V and J ends lost 3 bases and 0 bases, in that order; junction bases with no gene match: 2. The CDR3 has 14 residues. CDR3: CASSLQGVSYEQYF. For the CDR3, the DNA is TGTGCCAGCAGTTTGCAGGGGGTCTCCTACGAGCAGTACTTC.

The chain combines TRBV6-1 with TRBJ2-5; maybe TRBD2 (5 bases). CDR3 length: 14 residues. V shed 2 bases and J shed 5 bases, with 12 bases lying between them. From germline, CDR1 is MNHNS and CDR2 SASEGT. The CDR3 spells CASSETLALETQYF. The DNA for the CDR3 is TGTGCCAGCAGTGAAACCCTAGCCCTGGAGACCCAGTACTTC.

V and J are TRBV27 and TRBJ1-1; D may be TRBD1 (6 bases). Trimming took 4 bases from V and 0 from J, leaving 15 bases between them. The CDR3 totals 16 residues. Germline V gene sequence: CDR1 MNHEY, CDR2 SMNVEV (reference sequence). The CDR3 DNA sequence: TGTGCCAGCAGTTATACAGGGAGGGGTATGAACACTGAAGCTTTCTTT. Amino acids: CASSYTGRGMNTEAFF.

The rearrangement joins TRBV24-1 to TRBJ1-4; 8 positions match TRBD1. The CDR3 spans 16 residues. CDR1 is KGHDR and CDR2 is SFDVKD in the germline V gene. J was trimmed by 5 bases and V by 4 bases; bases with no gene match: 8. The CDR3 coding sequence is TGTGCCACCAGTGAGGCGGCAGGGGGCCGAAATGAAAAACTGTTTTTT. Encoded protein: CATSEAAGGRNEKLFF.